This TCR beta chain was captured by sequencing in a study of shared clonotypes between healthy human individuals. The authors loaded approximately 220 ng DNA, some 32,000 T cell genomes, into sorted-subset replicate PCRs. TCRdb's copy holds only in-frame clones and misses some; the assay was immunoSEQ multiplex PCR. The table has roughly 1,500,000 clones, approximately 98% seen once. None of the donors, who were healthy HIV-negative adults, had recently had acute infections or vaccinations. Germline CDR1 and CDR2: SGHVT and SQSDAQ. The V end was cut by 5 bases, the J end by 13 bases, with 15 bases between. The CDR3 has 12 residues.

Sequenced material: naive CD4+ T cells sorted from blood. The sample's subset: CD45RA+ positively selected. The V and J genes are TRBV7-4 and TRBJ2-1; weak D call: TRBD2 (5 bases). The sequence came from a man between 25 and 39 years old in good health. The CDR3 bases are TGTGCCAGCAGCCTTAAGGCTAGCCTACAGTTCTTC. This gives the protein CASSLKASLQFF.